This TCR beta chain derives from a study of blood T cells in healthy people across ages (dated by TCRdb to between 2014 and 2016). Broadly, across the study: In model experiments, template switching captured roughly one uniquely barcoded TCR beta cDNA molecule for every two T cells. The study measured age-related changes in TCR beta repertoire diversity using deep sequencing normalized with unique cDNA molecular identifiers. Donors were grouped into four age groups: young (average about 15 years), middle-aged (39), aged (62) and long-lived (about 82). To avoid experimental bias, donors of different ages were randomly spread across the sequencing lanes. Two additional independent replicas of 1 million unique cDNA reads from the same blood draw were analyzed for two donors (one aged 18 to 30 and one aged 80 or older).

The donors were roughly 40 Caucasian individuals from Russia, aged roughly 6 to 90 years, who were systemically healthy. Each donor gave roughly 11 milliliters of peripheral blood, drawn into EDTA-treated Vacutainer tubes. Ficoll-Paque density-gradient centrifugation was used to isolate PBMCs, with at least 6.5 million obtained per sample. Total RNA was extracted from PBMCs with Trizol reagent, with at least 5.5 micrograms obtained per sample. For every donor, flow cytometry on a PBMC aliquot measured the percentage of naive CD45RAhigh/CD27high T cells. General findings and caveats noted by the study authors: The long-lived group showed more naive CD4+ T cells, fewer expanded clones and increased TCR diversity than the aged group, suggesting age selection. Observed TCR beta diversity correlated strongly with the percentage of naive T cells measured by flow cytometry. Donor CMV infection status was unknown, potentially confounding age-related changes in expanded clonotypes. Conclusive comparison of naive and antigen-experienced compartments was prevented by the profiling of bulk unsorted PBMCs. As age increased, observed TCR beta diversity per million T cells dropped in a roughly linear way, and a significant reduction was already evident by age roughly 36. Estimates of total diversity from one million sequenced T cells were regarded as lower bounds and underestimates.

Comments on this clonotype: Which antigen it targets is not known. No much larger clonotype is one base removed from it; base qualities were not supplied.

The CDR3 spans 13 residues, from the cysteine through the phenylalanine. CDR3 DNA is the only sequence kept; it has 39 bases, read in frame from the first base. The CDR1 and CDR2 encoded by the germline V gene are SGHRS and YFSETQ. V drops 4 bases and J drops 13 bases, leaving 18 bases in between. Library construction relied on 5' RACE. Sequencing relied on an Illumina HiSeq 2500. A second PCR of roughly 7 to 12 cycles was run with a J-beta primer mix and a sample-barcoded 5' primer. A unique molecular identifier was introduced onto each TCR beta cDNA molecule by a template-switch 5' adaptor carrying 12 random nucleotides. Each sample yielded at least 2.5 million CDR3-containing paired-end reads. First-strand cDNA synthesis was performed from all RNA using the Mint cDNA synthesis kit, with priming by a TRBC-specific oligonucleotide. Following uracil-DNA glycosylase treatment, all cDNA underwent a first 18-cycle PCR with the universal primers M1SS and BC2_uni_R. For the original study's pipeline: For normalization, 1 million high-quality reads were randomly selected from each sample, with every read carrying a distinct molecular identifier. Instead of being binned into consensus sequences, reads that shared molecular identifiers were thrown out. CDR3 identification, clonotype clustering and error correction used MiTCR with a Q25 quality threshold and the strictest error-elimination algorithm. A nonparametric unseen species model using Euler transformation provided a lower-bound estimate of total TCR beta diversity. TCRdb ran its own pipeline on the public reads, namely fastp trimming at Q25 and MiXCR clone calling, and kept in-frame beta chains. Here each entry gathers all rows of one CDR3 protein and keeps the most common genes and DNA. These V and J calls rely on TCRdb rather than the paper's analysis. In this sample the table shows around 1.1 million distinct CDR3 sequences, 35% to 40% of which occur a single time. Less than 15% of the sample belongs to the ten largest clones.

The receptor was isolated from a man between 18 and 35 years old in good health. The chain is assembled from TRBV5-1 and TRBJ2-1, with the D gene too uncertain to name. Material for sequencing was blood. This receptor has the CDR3 CASSVKFGETQFF. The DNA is TGCGCCAGCAGCGTGAAATTTGGAGAGACCCAGTTCTTC.